This TCR beta chain was observed in a study of cytomegalovirus exposure and HLA in healthy donors. The CDR3 loop spans 13 amino acids. V shed 2 bases and J shed 10 bases, with 9 bases lying between them. Germline CDR1 and CDR2: MDHEN and SYDVKM. The PCR made use of 60 Vbeta and 13 Jbeta primers. Some clones are missing from TCRdb's copy, which holds only in-frame ones; the method was immunoSEQ multiplex PCR. This sample lists 53,000 or so clones; its ten largest clones have around 12%. The V call is TRBV28, the J call TRBJ1-6; D ambiguous. This TCR came from a man younger than 35 in good health and CMV-seropositive. The sequencing input was PBMCs. The CDR3 sequence is CASSLQMRSPLHF. As DNA, the CDR3 is TGTGCCAGCAGTTTACAAATGCGGTCACCCCTCCACTTT.